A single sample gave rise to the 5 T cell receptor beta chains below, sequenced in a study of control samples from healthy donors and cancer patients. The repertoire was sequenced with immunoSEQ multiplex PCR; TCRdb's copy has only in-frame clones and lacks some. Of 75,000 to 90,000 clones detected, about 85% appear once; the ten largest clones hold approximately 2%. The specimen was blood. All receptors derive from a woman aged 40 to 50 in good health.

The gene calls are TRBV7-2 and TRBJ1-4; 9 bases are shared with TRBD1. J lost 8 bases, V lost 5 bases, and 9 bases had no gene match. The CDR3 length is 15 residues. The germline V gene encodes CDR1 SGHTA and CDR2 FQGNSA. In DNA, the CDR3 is TGTGCCAGCAGCCCTCAAGTGGGGACAGGGGAAAAACTGTTTTTT. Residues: CASSPQVGTGEKLFF.

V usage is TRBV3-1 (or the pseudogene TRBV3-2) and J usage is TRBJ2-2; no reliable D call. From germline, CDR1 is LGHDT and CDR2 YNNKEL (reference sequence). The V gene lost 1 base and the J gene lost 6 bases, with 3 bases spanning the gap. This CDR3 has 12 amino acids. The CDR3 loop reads CASSQVAGELFF. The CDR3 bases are TGTGCCAGCAGCCAAGTGGCCGGGGAGCTGTTTTTT.

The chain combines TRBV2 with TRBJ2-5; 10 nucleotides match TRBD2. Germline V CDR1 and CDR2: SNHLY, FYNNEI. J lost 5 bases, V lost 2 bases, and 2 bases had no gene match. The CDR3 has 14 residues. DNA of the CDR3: TGTGCCAGCAGTGAACTAGCGGGGGTGGAGACCCAGTACTTC. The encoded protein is CASSELAGVETQYF.

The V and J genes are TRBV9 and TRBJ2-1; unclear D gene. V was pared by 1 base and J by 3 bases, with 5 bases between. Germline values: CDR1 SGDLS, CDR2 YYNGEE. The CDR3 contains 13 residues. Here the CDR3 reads CASSVTDYNEQFF. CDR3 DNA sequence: TGTGCCAGCAGCGTAACCGACTACAATGAGCAGTTCTTC.

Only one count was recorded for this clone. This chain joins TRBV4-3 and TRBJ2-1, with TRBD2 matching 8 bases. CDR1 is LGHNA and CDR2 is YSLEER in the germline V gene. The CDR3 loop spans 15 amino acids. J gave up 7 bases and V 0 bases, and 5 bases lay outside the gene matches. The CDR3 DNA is TGCGCCAGCAGCCAAGAGGTACAGCGGGGGAATGAGCAGTTCTTC. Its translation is CASSQEVQRGNEQFF.